This TCR beta chain was sequenced during a study of T cell responses to AZD1222 COVID-19 vaccine. Study in general: Samples with a second dose at about 4 or about 12 weeks were pooled together.

Whole-study findings and limits: Baseline serostatus was positive in only a handful of AZD1222 recipients. Mostly white British, mostly female donors; authors suggested clonal diversity may be underestimated. Compared with day 0, the breadth and depth of the Spike-specific TCR repertoire rose significantly after two doses of AZD1222.

Comments on this clone: No antigen is known for it.

Measured with immunoSEQ multiplex PCR; TCRdb has only the in-frame clones, and not every one. The sample shows tens of thousands of clones, roughly 90% of them seen only once. The germline CDR1 and CDR2 sequences are MNHNS and SASEGT. Trimming shortened V by 2 bases and J by 0 bases, and 13 bases separated the two germline ends. The length of the CDR3 is 16 residues. The chain has TRBV6-1 and TRBJ1-1; no firm D call. The TCR originated in an adult in good health. The sequences come from peripheral blood, collected on day 0 of AZD1222 vaccination. CDR3 DNA sequence: TGTGCCAGCAGTGAACGGCAGGAAGGCATGAACACTGAAGCTTTCTTT. Amino acids: CASSERQEGMNTEAFF.